One and the same sample provided the 24 T cell receptor beta chains below, sequenced in a study of cytomegalovirus exposure and HLA in healthy donors. Primers for the PCR totalled 60 Vbeta and 13 Jbeta. Generated by immunoSEQ multiplex PCR, the TCRdb table keeps only in-frame clones and is missing some. The sample includes under 150,000 clones, about 83% of them seen just once. Sequenced material: PBMCs. All receptors come from a girl between 2 and 10 years old in good health and CMV-seronegative.

The DNA for the CDR3 is TGTGCCAGTTGTTGCCGGGACATAGAGAATCAGCCCCAGCATTTT. This gives the protein CASCCRDIENQPQHF. The J gene is TRBJ1-5, the V gene TRBV19, with a possible D match to TRBD1 (6 bases). The CDR3 extends over 15 amino acids. CDR1 and CDR2 (germline): LNHDA, SQIVND (reference sequence). The germline V and J ends were trimmed by 8 bases and 4 bases, with 18 bases remaining between them.

V gene TRBV11-2 combines with J gene TRBJ1-2; no reliable D call. Per germline, CDR1 SGHAT and CDR2 FQNNGV. The V and J ends lost 4 bases and 4 bases respectively, with 10 bases between them. The CDR3 is 13 residues long. The CDR3 here is CASSSGLGYGYTF. CDR3 bases: TGTGCCAGCAGCTCAGGCCTGGGCTATGGCTACACCTTC.

Of note for this clone: At one end, the junction sequence differs from germline, possibly due to a read error. The chain links TRBV7-9 to TRBJ2-7, with a possible D match to TRBD1 (6 bases). Germline values: CDR1 SEHNR, CDR2 FQNEAQ (reference sequence). The CDR3 spans 12 residues. The CDR3 sequence is CSSSLGTHEQYF. CDR3 sequence (DNA): TGTTCCAGCAGCCTAGGGACACACGAGCAGTACTTC.

The J gene is TRBJ2-5, the V gene TRBV2; D is perhaps TRBD1 (5 bases). The CDR3 contains 13 residues. V was cut by 3 bases and J by 7 bases, with 12 bases left in between. Germline-derived CDR1 and CDR2 are SNHLY and FYNNEI. As DNA, the CDR3 is TGTGCCAGCAGTGATTTGGGTAGGGGGACCCAGTACTTC. The encoded protein is CASSDLGRGTQYF.

This clone has only one observation. The V call is TRBV7-6, the J call TRBJ2-1; TRBD2 is a possible D gene (6 bases). This CDR3 has 14 amino acids. The germline V gene has CDR1 SGHVS and CDR2 FNYEAQ. Trimming took off 5 bases at V and 9 bases at J, with 17 bases between the two ends. CDR3 in amino acids: CASSPRDWAGEQFF. The CDR3 DNA reads TGTGCCAGCAGCCCCAGGGACTGGGCGGGTGAGCAGTTCTTC.

This chain joins TRBV7-3 and TRBJ2-1, with no clear D. CDR3 length: 15 amino acids. Per germline, CDR1 SGHTA and CDR2 FQGTGA. Trimming took off 2 bases at V and 6 bases at J, with 14 bases between the two ends. The CDR3 nucleotides read TGTGCCAGCAGCTTAGCGACGACCCCGGGCAATGAGCAGTTCTTC. Translating it yields CASSLATTPGNEQFF.

The chain's CDR3 is CASSTNTGELFF. CDR3 nucleotides: TGTGCCAGCAGCACGAACACCGGGGAGCTGTTTTTT. The chain links TRBV27 to TRBJ2-2; D gene uncertain. The CDR3 runs 12 residues. Trimming took 6 bases from V and 0 from J, leaving 2 bases between them. Germline-derived CDR1 and CDR2 are MNHEY and SMNVEV (reference sequence).

This chain joins TRBV7-9 and TRBJ2-3; D perhaps matches TRBD2 (5 bases). The CDR3 loop spans 13 amino acids. Trimming removed 10 bases at V and 0 bases at J, with 11 bases between. CDR1 and CDR2 from the germline V gene are SEHNR and FQNEAQ (reference sequence). This CDR3 reads CATKAESTDTQYF. The CDR3 nucleotides read TGTGCCACCAAAGCGGAGAGCACAGATACGCAGTATTTT.

The chain employs TRBV9 and TRBJ2-1; TRBD2 might be the D (5 bases). CDR3 length equals 14 residues. CDR1 is SGDLS, CDR2 YYNGEE, per germline. V was trimmed by 0 bases and J by 2 bases, leaving 6 bases between them. This chain's CDR3 is CASSVGGTYNEQFF. As DNA, the CDR3 is TGTGCCAGCAGCGTAGGAGGGACCTACAATGAGCAGTTCTTC.

The V call is TRBV18, the J call TRBJ1-5; D might be TRBD1 (5 bases). Trimming took off 0 bases at V and 5 bases at J, with 11 bases between the two ends. Germline loops: CDR1 KGHSH, CDR2 LQKENI. The CDR3 has 15 amino acids. The CDR3 nucleotides are TGTGCCAGCTCACCACCGGCGGGAGGGGATCAGCCCCAGCATTTT. Amino acids: CASSPPAGGDQPQHF. Supplemented by reference TRBV18 and TRBJ1-5, the full variable domain reads NAGVMQNPRHLVRRRGQEARLRCSPMKGHSHVYWYRQLPEEGLKFMVYLQKENIIDESGMPKERFSAEFPKEGPSILRIQQVVRGDSAAYFCASSPPAGGDQPQHFGDGTRLSIL.

V is TRBV2 and J is TRBJ2-5; 8 nucleotides agree with TRBD2. The germline CDR1 and CDR2 sequences are SNHLY and FYNNEI. V lost 8 bases to trimming and J lost 3 bases; unmatched junction nucleotides: 2. The CDR3 totals 12 residues. The CDR3 DNA sequence: TGTGCCAGCCTCGGGGGGGAAGAGACCCAGTACTTC. Amino acids: CASLGGEETQYF.

This chain uses TRBV10-1 with TRBJ2-3; D is undetermined. V lost 2 bases, J lost 2 bases, and 5 bases lay in between. Germline-derived CDR1 and CDR2 are WNHNN and SYGVQD (reference sequence). CDR3 length: 13 amino acids. This CDR3 is CASSEPFTDTQYF. For the CDR3, the DNA is TGCGCCAGCAGTGAGCCTTTCACAGATACGCAGTATTTT.

The chain carries TRBV7-8 and TRBJ1-4; no clear D. V was clipped by 0 bases and J by 3 bases, with 8 bases between them. The CDR3 extends over 15 amino acids. Germline V lookup: CDR1 SGHVS, CDR2 FQNEAQ. Here the CDR3 reads CASSLAAGSNEKLFF. The CDR3 DNA follows: TGTGCCAGCAGCTTAGCGGCCGGGTCTAATGAAAAACTGTTTTTT.

This chain joins TRBV30 and TRBJ2-4; 7 bases match TRBD1. The CDR3 sequence is 13 residues long. Per the germline V gene, CDR1 is GTSNPN and CDR2 is SVGIG (reference sequence). Trimming removed 1 base from V and 7 bases from J; junction bases left unmatched: 4. The CDR3 is CAWSGDSGNIQYF. The CDR3 region has the DNA TGTGCCTGGAGTGGGGACAGTGGGAACATTCAGTACTTC.

This chain uses TRBV7-9 with TRBJ1-2; D gene uncertain. Germline values: CDR1 SEHNR, CDR2 FQNEAQ (reference sequence). Trimming stripped 0 bases from V and 6 bases from J, with 8 bases between. The CDR3 spans 13 residues. The CDR3 sequence is CASSLALTDGYTF. The CDR3 nucleotides read TGTGCCAGCAGCTTAGCTCTCACAGATGGCTACACCTTC.

The chain uses TRBV5-8 and TRBJ2-5, with a tentative D call TRBD1 (5 bases). The CDR3 runs 12 residues. Trimming removed 1 base at V and 4 bases at J, with 5 bases between. Germline V gene lookup returns CDR1 SGHTS and CDR2 YDEGEE. The chain's CDR3 is CASSLRGETQYF. CDR3 nucleotide sequence: TGTGCCAGCAGCTTGAGGGGAGAGACCCAGTACTTC.

The chain employs TRBV28 and TRBJ2-7; D might be TRBD1 (6 bases). Trimming shortened V by 6 bases and J by 5 bases, and 11 bases separated the two germline ends. The CDR3 is 12 amino acids. Per the germline V gene, CDR1 is MDHEN and CDR2 is SYDVKM. This CDR3 is CASSLYRDEQYF. The DNA of the CDR3 is TGTGCCAGCAGCCTTTACAGGGACGAGCAGTACTTC.

The genes are TRBV4-3 and TRBJ1-2; unclear D gene. The CDR3 runs 19 residues. The germline V gene encodes CDR1 LGHNA and CDR2 YSLEER. Trimming removed 3 bases at V and 3 bases at J, with 26 bases between. The CDR3 bases are TGCGCCAGCAGCCAGAGTCCCCACCCTCAACCGAGGAGCGACTATGGCTACACCTTC. Protein product: CASSQSPHPQPRSDYGYTF.

This chain links TRBV9 with TRBJ2-3; possibly TRBD1 for D (7 bases). The CDR3 is 15 amino acids. CDR1 SGDLS and CDR2 YYNGEE come from the germline V gene. The V gene lost 3 bases and the J gene lost 6 bases, with 17 bases spanning the gap. The CDR3 here is CASSAQGTQRDTQYF. The CDR3 region has the DNA TGTGCCAGCAGCGCACAGGGGACTCAAAGGGATACGCAGTATTTT.

The CDR3 nucleotides read TGTGCCAGCAGCTCACCGGGACTAGCGGGAGCCGGGGAGCTGTTTTTT. Protein sequence: CASSSPGLAGAGELFF. The rearrangement uses TRBV5-4 and TRBJ2-2, with 14 nucleotides matching TRBD2. CDR3 length: 16 amino acids. The V gene's germline CDR1 is SGHNT and CDR2 YYREEE (reference sequence). The J segment lost 6 bases and the V segment lost 3 bases, leaving 4 bases of the junction unmatched.

This clone was counted once. V is TRBV6-4 and J is TRBJ1-5, with D perhaps TRBD1 (5 bases). V lost 5 bases, J lost 0 bases, and 20 bases lay in between. Germline lookup yields CDR1 MRHNA and CDR2 SNTAGT. The CDR3 totals 18 residues. CDR3 nucleotides: TGTGCCAGCAGTTTTAGAGGGGTACGGGAGGATAGCAATCAGCCCCAGCATTTT. This sequence encodes CASSFRGVREDSNQPQHF.

The chain has TRBV25-1 and TRBJ2-1, with TRBD1 matching 7 bases. Germline CDR1 and CDR2: MGHDK and SYGVNS. V was pared by 4 bases and J by 2 bases, with 5 bases of the junction left unmatched. CDR3 size: 15 residues. CDR3 coding DNA: TGTGCCAGCAGTGGAAACAGGGGTGCCTACAATGAGCAGTTCTTC. Translating it yields CASSGNRGAYNEQFF.

This clone occurred once. CDR3 protein: CASADRGGRISPQHF. CDR3 in DNA: TGTGCCAGCGCTGACAGGGGAGGCAGAATCAGCCCCCAGCATTTT. The chain employs TRBV2 and TRBJ1-5; TRBD1 matches 8 bases. Germline CDR1 SNHLY, CDR2 FYNNEI. This CDR3 has 15 amino acids. V shed 8 bases, J shed 10 bases, and the junction held 16 bases outside the gene matches.

The chain joins TRBV7-9 to TRBJ1-1, with unresolved D. The CDR3 spans 12 residues. The V end was cut by 3 bases, the J end by 6 bases, with 8 bases between. Germline V CDR1 and CDR2: SEHNR, FQNEAQ (reference sequence). The CDR3 nucleotides are TGTGCCAGCAGCTTTCGGTCCCCTGAAGCTTTCTTT. Its translation: CASSFRSPEAFF.